The 10 T cell receptor beta chains below all came from one sample that was sequenced in a study of identical twins. MiXCR was run by TCRdb on the 5' RACE reads, yielding one entry per CDR3 protein. The table has around 480,000 distinct CDR3 sequences, roughly an eighth seen once. The sample was also reused in another study, on yellow fever vaccine responses in identical twins.

The sample comprised CD4+ T cells sorted from blood. The receptors shown here come from a woman younger than 35 in good health.

The chain has TRBV29-1 and TRBJ2-3; D is ambiguous. V was pared by 4 bases and J by 1 base, with 6 bases between. The CDR3 loop spans 12 amino acids. CDR1 SQVTM and CDR2 ANQGSEA come from the germline V gene. Here the CDR3 reads CSVAARTDTQYF. The DNA for the CDR3 is TGCAGCGTTGCGGCGCGCACAGATACGCAGTATTTT.

This clonotype was picked up many times. CDR3 nucleotides: TGTGCCAGCAGGCTACTAGCGGGGGCCAGAAACACCGGGGAGCTGTTTTTT. It specifies CASRLLAGARNTGELFF. This chain connects TRBV6-1 to TRBJ2-2; TRBD2 agrees at 11 bases. CDR1 and CDR2 from the germline V gene are MNHNS and SASEGT. The CDR3 is made up of 17 amino acids. With 6 bases clipped from V and 2 bases from J, the junction kept 8 bases outside the gene matches.

This chain uses TRBV25-1 with TRBJ2-7, with TRBD2 matching over 10 bases. This CDR3 spans 14 amino acids. Germline V CDR1 and CDR2: MGHDK, SYGVNS. V dropped 2 bases and J dropped 9; count of bases not matched to a gene: 7. In nucleotides, the CDR3 is TGTGCCAGCAGTGAAGCTAGCGGGAGAAATAGGCAGTACTTC. As protein: CASSEASGRNRQYF.

This clonotype was picked up a small number of times. The rearrangement joins TRBV7-9 to TRBJ2-1; D perhaps matches TRBD1 (6 bases). The germline V and J ends were trimmed by 2 bases and 2 bases, with 16 bases remaining between them. This CDR3 region has 17 residues. Germline CDR1 and CDR2: SEHNR and FQNEAQ (reference sequence). For the CDR3, the DNA is TGTGCCAGCAGCTTATGGTCACAGGGTCCCCCCTACAATGAGCAGTTCTTC. Protein product: CASSLWSQGPPYNEQFF.

This clonotype has more than one count but fewer than ten. The chain uses TRBV10-3 and TRBJ1-1; 7 bases agree with TRBD1. This CDR3 has 15 residues. Per germline, CDR1 ENHRY and CDR2 SYGVKD. Germline trimming cut 4 bases from V and 3 bases from J; bases unmatched to any gene: 8. CDR3 residues: CAISARGPLDTEAFF. In nucleotides, the CDR3 is TGTGCCATCAGTGCAAGGGGGCCTCTGGACACTGAAGCTTTCTTT.

The V gene is TRBV2, the J gene TRBJ2-7; perhaps TRBD2 as D (5 bases). V lost 2 bases and J 6 bases, leaving 17 bases between the germline ends. CDR1 is SNHLY, CDR2 FYNNEI, per germline. The CDR3 spans 15 residues. The CDR3 coding sequence is TGTGCCAGCAGTGAATATCCGGGATTTGGAGGCGAGCAGTACTTC. Protein: CASSEYPGFGGEQYF.

This rearrangement joins TRBV7-2 to TRBJ2-7; TRBD2 matches 9 bases. With V trimmed by 0 bases and J by 7 bases, 7 bases remained unmatched. The CDR3 is 15 amino acids. Germline V gene lookup returns CDR1 SGHTA and CDR2 FQGNSA. The CDR3 protein is CASSLAPAGGREQYF. The CDR3 DNA reads as TGTGCCAGCAGCTTAGCGCCGGCGGGAGGGAGGGAGCAGTACTTC.

This clonotype was recorded a few times. The chain links TRBV7-2 to TRBJ2-7; 8 bases fit TRBD1. J was trimmed by 3 bases and V by 5 bases; bases with no gene match: 12. Germline V gives CDR1 SGHTA, CDR2 FQGNSA. The CDR3 has 16 amino acids. In DNA form, the CDR3 reads TGTGCCAGCAGCCAAGCCCCCAGGACAGGGCGCTACGAGCAGTACTTC. This translates into CASSQAPRTGRYEQYF.

There are many counts of this clonotype. The V and J genes are TRBV6-2 or TRBV6-3 and TRBJ2-1, with D tentatively TRBD2 (6 bases). This CDR3 has 14 amino acids. Germline V gene sequence: CDR1 MNHEY, CDR2 SVGEGT. With 1 base removed from V and 7 bases from J, the gap between germline ends came to 11 bases. The CDR3 is CASSYWGRWNEQFF. The CDR3 coding sequence is TGTGCCAGCAGTTACTGGGGGAGGTGGAATGAGCAGTTCTTC.

V usage is TRBV5-1 and J usage is TRBJ2-7, with D perhaps TRBD1 (6 bases). Per germline, CDR1 SGHRS and CDR2 YFSETQ. The CDR3 consists of 13 residues. Trimming stripped 8 bases from V and 7 bases from J, with 19 bases between. The CDR3 is CASTPSTGREQYF. For the CDR3, the DNA is TGCGCCAGTACACCGTCGACAGGCCGGGAGCAGTACTTC.